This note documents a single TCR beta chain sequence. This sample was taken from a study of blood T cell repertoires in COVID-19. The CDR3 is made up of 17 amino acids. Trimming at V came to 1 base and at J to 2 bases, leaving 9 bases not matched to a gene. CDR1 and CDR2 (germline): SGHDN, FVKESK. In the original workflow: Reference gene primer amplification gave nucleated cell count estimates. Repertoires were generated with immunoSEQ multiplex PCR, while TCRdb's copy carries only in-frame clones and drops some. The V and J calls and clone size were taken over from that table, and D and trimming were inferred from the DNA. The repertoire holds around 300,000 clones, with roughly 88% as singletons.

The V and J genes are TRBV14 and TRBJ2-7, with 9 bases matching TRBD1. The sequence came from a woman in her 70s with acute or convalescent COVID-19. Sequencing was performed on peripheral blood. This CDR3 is CASSQAFGTGSTYEQYF. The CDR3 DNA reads TGTGCCAGCAGCCAAGCTTTCGGGACAGGGAGTACCTACGAGCAGTACTTC.